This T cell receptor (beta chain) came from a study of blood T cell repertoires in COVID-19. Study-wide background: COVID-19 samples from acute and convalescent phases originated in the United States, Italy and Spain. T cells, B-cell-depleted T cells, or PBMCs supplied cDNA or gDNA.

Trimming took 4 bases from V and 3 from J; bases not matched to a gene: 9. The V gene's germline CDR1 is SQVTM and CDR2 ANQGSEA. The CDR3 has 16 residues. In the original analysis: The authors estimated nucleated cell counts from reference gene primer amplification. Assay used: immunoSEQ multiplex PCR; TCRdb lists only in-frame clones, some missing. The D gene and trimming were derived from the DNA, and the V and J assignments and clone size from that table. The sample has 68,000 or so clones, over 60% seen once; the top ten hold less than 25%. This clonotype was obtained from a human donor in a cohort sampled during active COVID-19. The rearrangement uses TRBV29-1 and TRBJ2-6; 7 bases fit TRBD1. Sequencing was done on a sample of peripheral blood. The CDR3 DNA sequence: TGCAGCGTTGGTCGGACAGGCGCCGTTGGGGCCAACGTCCTGACTTTC. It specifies CSVGRTGAVGANVLTF.